The rows below give T cell receptor beta chains drawn from one sample of a study. TCRdb reanalysed the RT-PCR reads using MiXCR and keeps one entry per CDR3 protein. The sample holds about 680,000 distinct CDR3 sequences, 13% to 15% seen once. Sample: memory CD4+ T cells from blood. The receptors derive from a female donor in good health, serving as a healthy control. Each CDR3 is given with its conserved first and last residue. The D gene is left open where the match is weak. Some rows have no size entry. The others give once, few or many, or a class for an expanded clone.

d_gene | j_gene | abundance | v_gene | CDR3aa | CDR3nt
. | TRBJ2-7 | . | TRBV9 | CASSVSDLPYEQYF | TGTGCCAGCAGCGTATCGGACTTGCCGTACGAGCAGTACTTC
TRBD1 | TRBJ1-5 | . | TRBV4-2 | CASSHGQGAGQPQHF | TGTGCCAGCAGCCACGGACAGGGGGCTGGGCAGCCCCAGCATTTT
. | TRBJ1-1 | . | TRBV20-1 | CSASPDSIMNTEAFF | TGCAGTGCTAGTCCCGACAGTATCATGAACACTGAAGCTTTCTTT
. | TRBJ1-2 | . | TRBV20-1 | CSARVGDGYTF | TGCAGTGCTAGAGTGGGGGATGGCTACACCTTC
. | TRBJ1-5 | many | TRBV7-2 | CASSSGMSNQPQHF | TGTGCCAGCAGCTCCGGGATGAGCAATCAGCCCCAGCATTTT
. | TRBJ1-6 | . | TRBV5-6 | CASSFGGVDNSPLHF | TGTGCCAGCAGCTTTGGAGGCGTTGATAATTCACCCCTCCACTTT
. | TRBJ1-1 | few | TRBV20-1 | CSALQKGAFF | TGCAGTGCCCTCCAAAAGGGGGCTTTCTTT
TRBD2 | TRBJ2-2 | few | TRBV12-3/TRBV12-4 | CASSLRGGYTGELFF | TGTGCCAGCAGTTTACGGGGGGGCTATACCGGGGAGCTGTTTTTT
. | TRBJ2-2 | few | TRBV20-1 | CSAPPRGLNTGELFF | TGCAGTGCTCCCCCTAGGGGCTTGAACACCGGGGAGCTGTTTTTT
. | TRBJ1-5 | . | TRBV21-1 | CASRTPGQGRQPQHF | TGTGCCAGCAGGACCCCGGGACAGGGGCGTCAGCCCCAGCATTTT
TRBD2 | TRBJ2-1 | many | TRBV7-7 | CASSRGGRSSYNEQFF | TGTGCCAGCAGTCGGGGGGGACGGAGCTCCTACAATGAGCAGTTCTTC
. | TRBJ1-1 | many | TRBV20-1 | CSAREGGTEAFF | TGCAGTGCTAGAGAGGGGGGCACTGAAGCTTTCTTT
TRBD2 | TRBJ2-3 | many | TRBV30 | CAWSVGGRTQYF | TGTGCCTGGAGTGTAGGCGGGAGGACGCAGTATTTT
TRBD2 | TRBJ2-3 | few | TRBV12-3/TRBV12-4 | CASSLAGGFSSTDTQYF | TGTGCCAGCAGCCTAGCGGGAGGCTTCTCAAGCACAGATACGCAGTATTTT
TRBD1 | TRBJ2-3 | many | TRBV10-3 | CAIGHTGATDTQYF | TGTGCCATCGGACACACAGGGGCCACAGATACGCAGTATTTT
TRBD2 | TRBJ2-1 | many | TRBV4-1 | CASSQERASGDKNNEQFF | TGCGCCAGCAGCCAAGAGAGGGCTAGCGGGGACAAGAACAATGAGCAGTTCTTC